Below are 2 T cell receptor beta chains sequenced from a single sample in a study of T cells in tumors after PD-1 blockade. The assay was immunoSEQ multiplex PCR, and TCRdb's table has in-frame clones only and misses some. The sample yields tens of thousands of clones, approximately 79% seen once. The source was PBMCs, collected after anti-PD-1 treatment. The receptor set was obtained from a human donor with basal cell carcinoma.

The V call is TRBV2, the J call TRBJ2-5; TRBD2 agrees at 11 bases. With V trimmed by 4 bases and J by 1 base, 2 bases remained unmatched. The germline V gene has CDR1 SNHLY and CDR2 FYNNEI. The CDR3 is 15 residues long. The CDR3 DNA follows: TGTGCCAGCAGTGGTACTAGCGGGGGCCAAGAGACCCAGTACTTC. This gives the protein CASSGTSGGQETQYF.

This clone was seen a few times. V usage is TRBV6-6 and J usage is TRBJ1-1; D unclear. V lost 4 bases to trimming and J lost 3 bases, with 3 bases between them. The CDR3 totals 11 residues. Germline lookup yields CDR1 MNHNY and CDR2 SVGAGI (reference sequence). CDR3 protein: CASSSYTEAFF. CDR3 in DNA: TGTGCCAGCAGTTCATACACTGAAGCTTTCTTT.